Following are 24 T cell receptor beta chains from one sample sequenced in a study of response to subunit inactivated influenza vaccine. One entry per CDR3 protein results from TCRdb running MiXCR on the RT-PCR reads. There are just under 550,000 distinct CDR3 sequences in the sample; roughly 25% occur only once, and 2.5% to 3% lies in the top ten. The sample also formed part of further work on T cells expressing NK-cell markers. That investigation notes: The TCR beta cDNA came from 5'RACE template switching with UMIs.

The specimen was CD4+ T cells sorted from PBMCs, collected 11 to 12 days after vaccination. These receptor sequences come from a man aged 50-59 years who received an inactivated influenza vaccine.

The rearrangement uses TRBV7-2 and TRBJ1-1; the D is unclear. The CDR3 contains 14 residues. The ends were cut back, 2 bases at V and 4 bases at J, with 11 bases in the middle. Germline V gives CDR1 SGHTA, CDR2 FQGNSA. In DNA form, the CDR3 reads TGTGCCAGCAGCTTATTAGGAGGGAGCACTGAAGCTTTCTTT. This sequence encodes CASSLLGGSTEAFF.

The chain couples TRBV7-2 to TRBJ1-2; perhaps TRBD1 as D (6 bases). From germline, CDR1 is SGHTA and CDR2 FQGNSA. This CDR3 is 12 amino acids long. Trimming pared 5 bases from V and 7 bases from J, leaving 11 bases between. CDR3 amino acids: CASSLNRAGYTF. DNA for the CDR3: TGTGCCAGCAGCCTGAACAGGGCTGGCTACACCTTC. Using reference TRBV7-2 and TRBJ1-2 for the parts outside the CDR3, the full variable domain is GAGVSQSPSNKVTEKGKDVELRCDPISGHTALYWYRQSLGQGLEFLIYFQGNSAPDKSGLPSDRFSAERTGGSVSTLTIQRTQQEDSAVYLCASSLNRAGYTFGSGTRLTVV.

This rearrangement joins TRBV4-1 to TRBJ2-7; D is perhaps TRBD2 (6 bases). The CDR3 is 16 amino acids. Trimming pared 4 bases from V and 3 bases from J, leaving 19 bases between. Germline values: CDR1 MGHRA, CDR2 YSYEKL. The CDR3 DNA follows: TGCGCCAGCAGCCCACCGGGAGTTAGCGGAAACTACGAGCAGTACTTC. It codes for CASSPPGVSGNYEQYF.

This clonotype was seen only a few times. The gene calls are TRBV24-1 and TRBJ1-2; 9 bases agree with TRBD1. This CDR3 comprises 17 residues. V lost 4 bases and J lost 7; bases outside the gene matches: 15. From germline, CDR1 is KGHDR and CDR2 SFDVKD. The CDR3 coding sequence is TGTGCCACCAGTGAGCCACCGGGACAGGGTTTTTCCTCTGGCTACACCTTC. Its translation is CATSEPPGQGFSSGYTF.

This chain links TRBV6-5 with TRBJ2-2; D is perhaps TRBD2 (6 bases). Germline lookup yields CDR1 MNHEY and CDR2 SVGAGI. This CDR3 is built from 15 residues. V was pared by 1 base and J by 2 bases, with 8 bases between. The CDR3 spells CASSYLRGNTGELFF. The CDR3 DNA reads TGTGCCAGCAGTTACTTGCGGGGTAACACCGGGGAGCTGTTTTTT.

This chain links TRBV5-6 with TRBJ2-2; 8 positions match TRBD2. CDR3 length: 16 amino acids. Losses at the gene ends were 4 bases for V and 5 bases for J; bases not matched to a gene: 10. The germline gives CDR1 SGHDT, CDR2 YYEEEE. CDR3 DNA sequence: TGTGCCAGCAGCGGATACCGGGGACTAGGGACCGGGGAGCTGTTTTTT. Protein product: CASSGYRGLGTGELFF.

This clonotype appeared a few times. The gene calls are TRBV30 and TRBJ1-2; the D gene is possibly TRBD1 (6 bases). This CDR3 contains 13 residues. V was shortened by 2 bases and J by 5 bases, with 12 bases between the two germline ends. CDR1 GTSNPN and CDR2 SVGIG come from the germline V gene (reference sequence). CDR3 in DNA: TGTGCCTGGAGTCGAGACAGGCCATATGGCTACACCTTC. This gives the protein CAWSRDRPYGYTF.

The gene calls are TRBV3-1 and TRBJ1-2; the match to TRBD1 covers 8 bases. The V gene end was trimmed by 3 bases and the J gene end by 3 bases; junction bases not matched to a gene: 9. The CDR3 spans 16 residues. Germline CDR1 reads LGHDT; CDR2 reads YNNKEL (reference sequence). The CDR3 coding sequence is TGTGCCAGCAGCCAGGGAGGGACAGGAGCCCACTATGGCTACACCTTC. It specifies CASSQGGTGAHYGYTF.

The chain employs TRBV10-3 and TRBJ2-7; the D gene is possibly TRBD2 (9 bases). CDR1 is ENHRY and CDR2 is SYGVKD in the germline V gene. CDR3 length: 17 residues. V was cut by 5 bases and J by 5 bases, with 25 bases left in between. CDR3 protein: CAISRAGGTGTPHEQYF. CDR3 in DNA: TGTGCCATCAGTAGGGCGGGAGGGACAGGTACCCCCCACGAGCAGTACTTC.

This clonotype showed up just a few times. V gene TRBV20-1 combines with J gene TRBJ2-1; 11 nucleotides match TRBD2. V was pared by 0 bases and J by 5 bases, with 6 bases of the junction left unmatched. The CDR3 length is 16 residues. Per the germline V gene, CDR1 is DFQATT and CDR2 is SNEGSKA (reference sequence). The CDR3 sequence: CSARDLELAGDNEQFF. The CDR3 nucleotides are TGCAGTGCTAGAGATCTTGAACTAGCGGGAGACAATGAGCAGTTCTTC.

The CDR3 nucleotides read TGCAGTGCGCAGAGCGGGAGGGGTGCGAATGAGCAGTTCTTC. It yields the protein CSAQSGRGANEQFF. V and J are TRBV20-1 and TRBJ2-1; TRBD2 matches 10 bases. V shed 6 bases and J 7 bases; nucleotides not matched to a gene: 9. CDR3 length: 14 residues. Per germline, CDR1 DFQATT and CDR2 SNEGSKA (reference sequence).

This clonotype showed up many times. The genes are TRBV20-1 and TRBJ2-7; 7 bases match TRBD1. Trimming took 0 bases from V and 3 from J; bases not matched to a gene: 8. The CDR3 sequence is 15 residues long. CDR1 and CDR2 (germline): DFQATT, SNEGSKA (reference sequence). Here the CDR3 DNA reads TGCAGTGCTAGAGATCATGTGGGGACAGTCTACGAGCAGTACTTC. It is translated as CSARDHVGTVYEQYF.

This chain uses TRBV4-2 with TRBJ1-5; possibly TRBD1 for D (5 bases). The germline V gene has CDR1 LGHNA and CDR2 YNFKEQ. The ends were cut back, 3 bases at V and 6 bases at J, with 12 bases in the middle. The CDR3 extends over 14 amino acids. The CDR3 DNA follows: TGTGCCAGCAGCCAGGGGGAGACGACTCAGCCCCAGCATTTT. It translates to CASSQGETTQPQHF.

Ten or more counts support this clonotype. The rearrangement uses TRBV7-6 and TRBJ2-3, with D perhaps being TRBD1 or TRBD2 (5 bases each). The germline V gene encodes CDR1 SGHVS and CDR2 FNYEAQ. V lost 1 base, J lost 2 bases, and 7 bases lay in between. The length of the CDR3 is 14 residues. Written as DNA, the CDR3 is TGTGCCAGCAGCTTAGTCGGGACCACAGATACGCAGTATTTT. Amino acid sequence: CASSLVGTTDTQYF. Complete variable domain (other parts from reference TRBV7-6 and TRBJ2-3): GAGVSQSPRYKVTKRGQDVALRCDPISGHVSLYWYRQALGQGPEFLTYFNYEAQQDKSGLPNDRFSAERPEGSISTLTIQRTEQRDSAMYRCASSLVGTTDTQYFGPGTRLTVL.

This clonotype has a handful of counts. This sequence joins TRBV5-1 and TRBJ2-4, with 11 nucleotides matching TRBD2. Germline trimming cut 3 bases from V and 6 bases from J; bases unmatched to any gene: 11. CDR1 is SGHRS, CDR2 YFSETQ, per germline. The CDR3 contains 17 residues. The CDR3 sequence: CASSYPLTSGTGNIQYF. The CDR3 nucleotides are TGCGCCAGCAGCTACCCTCTGACTAGCGGGACAGGAAACATTCAGTACTTC. Variable domain in full (rest from reference TRBV5-1 and TRBJ2-4): KAGVTQTPRYLIKTRGQQVTLSCSPISGHRSVSWYQQTPGQGLQFLFEYFSETQRNKGNFPGRFSGRQFSNSRSEMNVSTLELGDSALYLCASSYPLTSGTGNIQYFGAGTRLSVL.

In its sample, this clonotype was seen a few times. The chain has TRBV28 and TRBJ1-1; D is uncertain. The CDR3 covers 11 residues. Germline-derived CDR1 and CDR2 are MDHEN and SYDVKM. V shed 6 bases and J shed 5 bases, with 7 bases lying between them. The CDR3, as DNA: TGTGCCAGCAGCTGGATGACTGAAGCTTTCTTT. It yields the protein CASSWMTEAFF.

This clonotype showed up just a few times. V and J are TRBV20-1 and TRBJ2-7; perhaps TRBD2 as D (5 bases). Germline lookup yields CDR1 DFQATT and CDR2 SNEGSKA (reference sequence). CDR3 length equals 12 residues. Trimming left V 5 bases short and J 5 bases short, with 13 bases between. In DNA form, the CDR3 reads TGCAGTGCTCTATGGACTGCGGACGAGCAGTACTTC. As protein: CSALWTADEQYF.

This clonotype was recorded a few times. V and J are TRBV20-1 and TRBJ1-6; no clear D gene. Germline loops: CDR1 DFQATT, CDR2 SNEGSKA (reference sequence). This CDR3 contains 15 residues. The V and J ends lost 0 bases and 7 bases respectively, with 13 bases between them. CDR3 bases: TGCAGTGCTAGAGATAATCGCGACTTCAATTCACCCCTCCACTTT. Its protein is CSARDNRDFNSPLHF.

The gene calls are TRBV7-2 and TRBJ1-4; 11 nucleotides align to TRBD1. The CDR3 spans 17 residues. The germline gives CDR1 SGHTA, CDR2 FQGNSA. The V gene end was trimmed by 4 bases and the J gene end by 0 bases; junction bases not matched to a gene: 4. CDR3 in amino acids: CASSWRGQGATNEKLFF. As DNA, the CDR3 is TGTGCCAGCAGCTGGAGGGGACAGGGGGCAACTAATGAAAAACTGTTTTTT.

This chain links TRBV20-1 with TRBJ2-7; the match to TRBD1 covers 9 bases. V shed 0 bases and J 4 bases; nucleotides not matched to a gene: 7. CDR3 size: 15 residues. CDR1 and CDR2 from the germline V gene are DFQATT and SNEGSKA (reference sequence). CDR3 in amino acids: CSARENRGRVYEQYF. For the CDR3, the DNA is TGCAGTGCTAGAGAGAACAGGGGGCGCGTTTACGAGCAGTACTTC.

This chain uses TRBV10-3 with TRBJ2-2, with 10 bases that match TRBD1. Trimming cost V 6 bases and J 6 bases; bases outside gene matches: 4. CDR3 length: 14 amino acids. Germline CDR1 reads ENHRY; CDR2 reads SYGVKD. For the CDR3, the DNA is TGTGCCATCAGAGCCGGACAGGGGGCCGGGGAGCTGTTTTTT. Translated: CAIRAGQGAGELFF.

This clonotype was counted between two and nine times. This chain uses TRBV19 with TRBJ2-1; 7 nucleotides agree with TRBD2. Trimming took 4 bases from V and 0 from J; bases not matched to a gene: 3. The V gene's germline CDR1 is LNHDA and CDR2 SQIVND (reference sequence). This CDR3 spans 15 amino acids. CDR3 DNA: TGTGCCAGTAGTACCGGACTAGGCTCCTACAATGAGCAGTTCTTC. Amino acid sequence: CASSTGLGSYNEQFF.

This clonotype was counted only a few times. In DNA, the CDR3 is TGTGCCAGCAGTGAGGGGCCTTACAATGAGCAGTTCTTC. Residues: CASSEGPYNEQFF. V usage is TRBV6-1 and J usage is TRBJ2-1; D possibly corresponds to TRBD1 (5 bases). The ends were cut back, 3 bases at V and 4 bases at J, with 7 bases in the middle. The CDR3 runs to 13 residues. Germline V gene lookup returns CDR1 MNHNS and CDR2 SASEGT.

The chain couples TRBV5-6 to TRBJ1-2, with a tentative D call TRBD1 (6 bases). In germline, CDR1 is SGHDT, CDR2 YYEEEE. This CDR3 is 13 amino acids long. Trimming took 4 bases from V and 8 from J, leaving 15 bases between them. This CDR3 is CASSPGGPGGYTF. CDR3 DNA: TGTGCCAGCAGCCCGGGGGGGCCGGGGGGCTACACCTTC.